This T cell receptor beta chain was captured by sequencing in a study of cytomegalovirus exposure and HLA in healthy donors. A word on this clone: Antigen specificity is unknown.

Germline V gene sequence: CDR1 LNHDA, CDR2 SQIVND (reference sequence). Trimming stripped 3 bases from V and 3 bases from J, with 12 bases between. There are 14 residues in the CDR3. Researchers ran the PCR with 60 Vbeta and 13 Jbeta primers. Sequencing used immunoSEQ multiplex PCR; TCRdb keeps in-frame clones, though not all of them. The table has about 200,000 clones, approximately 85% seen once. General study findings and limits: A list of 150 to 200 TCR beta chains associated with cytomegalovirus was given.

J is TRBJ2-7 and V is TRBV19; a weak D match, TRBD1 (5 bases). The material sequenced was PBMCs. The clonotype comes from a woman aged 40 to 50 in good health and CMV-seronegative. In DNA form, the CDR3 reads TGTGCCAGTAGTATGCCAGGGTGGGGCTACGAGCAGTACTTC. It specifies CASSMPGWGYEQYF. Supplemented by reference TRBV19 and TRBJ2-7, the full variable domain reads DGGITQSPKYLFRKEGQNVTLSCEQNLNHDAMYWYRQDPGQGLRLIYYSQIVNDFQKGDIAEGYSVSREKKESFPLTVTSAQKNPTAFYLCASSMPGWGYEQYFGPGTRLTVT.